This T cell receptor beta chain emerged from a study of blood T cell repertoires in COVID-19. As handled by the study authors: Amplification of reference gene primers provided the estimated nucleated cell counts. Data came from immunoSEQ multiplex PCR; TCRdb stores just in-frame clones and leaves some out. From that table come the V and J calls and clone size; the DNA was used to work out D and trimming. The table shows more than 60,000 clones, with about 93% occurring only once. Germline CDR1 MNHNY, CDR2 SVGAGI (reference sequence). The CDR3 runs to 12 residues. V lost 0 bases to trimming and J lost 7 bases, with 6 bases between them.

This clonotype was sampled from a human donor in a cohort sampled during active COVID-19. V and J are TRBV6-6 and TRBJ1-1; the D is unclear. Sequenced sample: peripheral blood. In DNA, the CDR3 is TGTGCCAGCAGTTACTCCACAGTTGAAGCTTTCTTT. Protein: CASSYSTVEAFF.